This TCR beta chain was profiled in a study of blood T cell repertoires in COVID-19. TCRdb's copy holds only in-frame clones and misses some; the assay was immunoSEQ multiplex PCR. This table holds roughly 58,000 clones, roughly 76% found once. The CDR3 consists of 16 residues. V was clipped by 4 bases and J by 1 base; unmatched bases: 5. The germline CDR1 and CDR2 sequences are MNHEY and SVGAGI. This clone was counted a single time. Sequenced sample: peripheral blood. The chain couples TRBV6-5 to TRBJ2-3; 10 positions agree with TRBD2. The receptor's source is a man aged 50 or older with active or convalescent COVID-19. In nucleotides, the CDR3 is TGTGCCAGCAGTTCGGCGACTAGCGGGCGCACAGATACGCAGTATTTT. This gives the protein CASSSATSGRTDTQYF.